This T cell receptor (beta chain) comes out of a study of T cell responses to AZD1222 COVID-19 vaccine. As for the study in general: Second doses that came at about 4 or about 12 weeks were put together. Points from the study as a whole: The donor cohort was predominantly white British with a female majority, and clonal diversity may have been underestimated.

This table comes from immunoSEQ multiplex PCR, and its TCRdb copy is limited to in-frame clones, with some not included. The top ten clones hold approximately 3% of a sample with 90,000 to 100,000 clones, 87% of them seen once. For this clone: As yet, its antigen is unknown.

The sequences come from peripheral blood, collected on day 0 of AZD1222 vaccination. The clonotype comes from an adult in good health.

The CDR3 DNA reads as TGCGCCAGCAGCCAGGAGTTTTTGGGCACAGACTGGGAAAAACTGTTTTTT. It translates to CASSQEFLGTDWEKLFF. The chain uses TRBV4-1 and TRBJ1-4, with D unclear. V gave up 3 bases and J gave up 8 bases, with 22 bases separating them. Germline V CDR1 and CDR2: MGHRA, YSYEKL. The CDR3 length is 17 residues.